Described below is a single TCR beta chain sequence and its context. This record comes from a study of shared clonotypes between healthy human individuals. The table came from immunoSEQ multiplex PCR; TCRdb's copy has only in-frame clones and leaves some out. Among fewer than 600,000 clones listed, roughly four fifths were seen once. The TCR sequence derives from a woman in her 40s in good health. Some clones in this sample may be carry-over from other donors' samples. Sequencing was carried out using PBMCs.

CDR3 in DNA: TGTGCCAGCATTCGAACTATGGGGGCGGGGTTCGAGCAGTACTTC. It encodes CASIRTMGAGFEQYF. V and J are TRBV2 and TRBJ2-7, with D tentatively TRBD1 or TRBD2 (6 bases each). In germline, CDR1 is SNHLY, CDR2 FYNNEI. V lost 7 bases, J lost 6 bases, and 22 bases lay in between. The CDR3 runs to 15 residues.